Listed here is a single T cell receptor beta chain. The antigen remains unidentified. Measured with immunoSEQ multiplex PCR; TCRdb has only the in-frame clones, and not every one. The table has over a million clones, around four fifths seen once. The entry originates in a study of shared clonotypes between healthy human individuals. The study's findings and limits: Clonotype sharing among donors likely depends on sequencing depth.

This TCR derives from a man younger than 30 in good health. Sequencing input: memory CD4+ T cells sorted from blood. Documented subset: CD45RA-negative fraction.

The CDR3 is CASRKETQYF. CDR3 nucleotide sequence: TGTGCCAGCCGAAAAGAGACCCAGTACTTC. V usage is TRBV6-6 and J usage is TRBJ2-5; D gene ambiguous. Germline-derived CDR1 and CDR2 are MNHNY and SVGAGI (reference sequence). V was pared by 8 bases and J by 3 bases, with 4 bases between. CDR3 length equals 10 residues.